The rows below give T cell receptor beta chains drawn from one sample of a study of cytomegalovirus exposure and HLA in healthy donors. Sequencing used immunoSEQ multiplex PCR; TCRdb keeps in-frame clones, though not all of them. The sample lists over 150,000 clones; roughly nine tenths were seen once. Input material: PBMCs. These TCRs come from a young woman in good health and CMV-seronegative. Both conserved end residues are trimmed from each CDR3.

v_gene: TRBV5-5; CDR3aa: ASSQTGGSGNTIY
v_gene: TRBV11-2; CDR3aa: ASSRVLDTQY
v_gene: TRBV27; CDR3aa: ASSPGTGDTEAF
v_gene: TRBV2; CDR3aa: ASSDRGIGPQH
v_gene: TRBV29-1; CDR3aa: SVGDRVNYGYT
v_gene: TRBV27; CDR3aa: ASIRTGPRGGELF
v_gene: TRBV5-1; CDR3aa: ASSLGTGSGELF
v_gene: TRBV19; CDR3aa: ASSIDHWAVEQY
v_gene: TRBV27; CDR3aa: ASRRSGGGEQY
v_gene: TRBV5-1; CDR3aa: ASSPGSGNTIY
v_gene: TRBV28; CDR3aa: ASSLWQYENTEAF
v_gene: TRBV9; CDR3aa: ASSGTRGEQF
v_gene: TRBV28; CDR3aa: ASSSPRLAGVLRNEQF
v_gene: TRBV7-2; CDR3aa: ASSSGPGGEYYGYT
v_gene: TRBV2; CDR3aa: ASSETSGIEYEQY
v_gene: TRBV6-5; CDR3aa: ASSYGQLTEAF
v_gene: TRBV27; CDR3aa: ASSFFDRQETQY
v_gene: TRBV4-1; CDR3aa: ASSQDTYGADEQF
v_gene: TRBV28; CDR3aa: ASSGTKNTGELF
v_gene: TRBV19; CDR3aa: ASSVGRGRTEAF
v_gene: TRBV10-3; CDR3aa: AITSQTSNTEAF
v_gene: TRBV11-3; CDR3aa: ASSLLGSSYNEQF
v_gene: TRBV12-5; CDR3aa: ASRKASGGVEQF
v_gene: TRBV2; CDR3aa: ASSEWRGRQPQH
v_gene: TRBV7-9; CDR3aa: ASSLTGFGYT
v_gene: TRBV27; CDR3aa: ASSTGFPNTEAF
v_gene: TRBV7-2; CDR3aa: ASSFIAAYEQY
v_gene: TRBV28; CDR3aa: ASSLSHTDTQY
v_gene: TRBV27; CDR3aa: ASSLSFPFPPDTQY
v_gene: TRBV28; CDR3aa: ASSPRGLEQY
v_gene: TRBV5-1; CDR3aa: ASSLGLPGETQY
v_gene: TRBV7-6; CDR3aa: ASSLKLAGGETQY
v_gene: TRBV15; CDR3aa: ATSRDRGQTEKLF
v_gene: TRBV5-4; CDR3aa: ASSSGTASYEQY
v_gene: TRBV7-6; CDR3aa: ASSYHRRTGSEEQY
v_gene: TRBV4-1; CDR3aa: ASSQGTGTRGGNTGELF
v_gene: TRBV19; CDR3aa: ASTESGTGGYEQY
v_gene: TRBV25-1; CDR3aa: ASSTLGGYT
v_gene: TRBV4-3; CDR3aa: ASSQDLGVFYEQY
v_gene: TRBV28; CDR3aa: ATTLPGTGPYEQY
v_gene: TRBV27; CDR3aa: ASSPPRTGGAYTQY
v_gene: TRBV11-2; CDR3aa: ASSSPRGVYTGELF
v_gene: TRBV6-5; CDR3aa: ASSSGVHQPQH
v_gene: TRBV5-8; CDR3aa: ASSLAGETQY
v_gene: TRBV5-1; CDR3aa: ASSFQGANTGELF
v_gene: TRBV7-2; CDR3aa: ASSGLVGNYEQY
v_gene: TRBV2; CDR3aa: ARGTRSSYEQY
v_gene: TRBV5-1; CDR3aa: ASSFRVPGPDTQY